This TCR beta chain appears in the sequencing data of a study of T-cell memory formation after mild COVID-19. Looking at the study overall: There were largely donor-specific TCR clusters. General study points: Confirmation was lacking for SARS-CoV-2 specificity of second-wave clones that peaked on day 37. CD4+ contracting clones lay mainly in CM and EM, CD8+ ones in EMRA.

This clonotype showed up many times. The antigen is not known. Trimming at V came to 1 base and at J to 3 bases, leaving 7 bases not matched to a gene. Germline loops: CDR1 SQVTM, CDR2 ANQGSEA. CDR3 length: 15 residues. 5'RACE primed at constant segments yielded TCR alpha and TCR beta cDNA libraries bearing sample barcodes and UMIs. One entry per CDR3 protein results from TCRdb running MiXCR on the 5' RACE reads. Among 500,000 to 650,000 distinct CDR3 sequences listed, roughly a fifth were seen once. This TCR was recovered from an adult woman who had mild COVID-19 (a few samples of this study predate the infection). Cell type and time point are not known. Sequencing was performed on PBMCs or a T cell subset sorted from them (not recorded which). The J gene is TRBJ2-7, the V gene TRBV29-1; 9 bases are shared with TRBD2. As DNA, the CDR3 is TGCAGCGTTGAAGCGGCTAGCGGGAACCTCTACGAGCAGTACTTC. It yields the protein CSVEAASGNLYEQYF.